One and the same sample provided the 18 T cell receptor beta chains below, sequenced in a study of T cell repertoires in aging, cancer and after chemotherapy. TCR beta rearrangements were amplified from peripheral blood genomic DNA. A mixed TRB-A/B primer pool amplified rearranged TRB by multiplex touch-down PCR. TCRdb processed the multiplex PCR reads anew with MiXCR; each CDR3 protein has one entry. The sample records approximately 2,000 distinct CDR3 sequences, over 15% being singletons. The sequencing sample was made of blood. Source of these receptors: a human donor with a solid tumor.

This clonotype qualifies as medium-sized. The J gene is TRBJ2-3, the V gene TRBV20-1; perhaps TRBD2 as D (6 bases). Germline lookup yields CDR1 DFQATT and CDR2 SNEGSKA (reference sequence). The V end was cut by 5 bases, the J end by 2 bases, with 14 bases between. This CDR3 has 14 residues. The CDR3 region has the DNA TGCAGTGCTGCTCGGGAGACGTTCACAGATACGCAGTATTTT. This encodes CSAARETFTDTQYF.

By sample fraction, this clonotype is medium-sized. The chain employs TRBV4-2 and TRBJ2-6; 8 bases fit TRBD1. Germline CDR1 is LGHNA and CDR2 is YNFKEQ. This CDR3 region has 17 residues. J lost 0 bases, V lost 3 bases, and 4 bases had no gene match. This chain's CDR3 is CASSQDTGGSGANVLTF. The CDR3 region has the DNA TGTGCCAGCAGCCAGGACACAGGGGGCTCTGGGGCCAACGTCCTGACTTTC.

By share, this clonotype ranks as large. The CDR3 DNA reads TGCAGCGTTGCGAGGGGGTTGGAGACTGAAGCTTTCTTT. As protein: CSVARGLETEAFF. The chain couples TRBV29-1 to TRBJ1-1; TRBD1 might be the D (6 bases). Germline CDR1 SQVTM, CDR2 ANQGSEA. V lost 4 bases and J lost 5, with 14 bases in between. The CDR3 totals 13 residues.

This clonotype is categorized as medium-sized. This rearrangement joins TRBV27 to TRBJ2-7; D uncertain. Trimming removed 0 bases at V and 5 bases at J, with 14 bases between. Germline loops: CDR1 MNHEY, CDR2 SMNVEV (reference sequence). The CDR3 extends over 15 amino acids. The CDR3, as DNA: TGTGCCAGCAGTTTATCGTCGTCCGGCGCCCACGAGCAGTACTTC. This gives the protein CASSLSSSGAHEQYF.

This sequence joins TRBV12-3 or TRBV12-4 and TRBJ1-4; TRBD1 matches at 10 bases. Trimming cost V 1 base and J 5 bases; bases outside gene matches: 1. There are 15 residues in the CDR3. Here the CDR3 DNA reads TGTGCCAGCAGTTTAGTGGGACAGGGGAATGAAAAACTGTTTTTT. This codes for CASSLVGQGNEKLFF.

This clonotype is medium-sized (0.01 to 0.1%) in the sample. This chain joins TRBV12-3 or TRBV12-4 and TRBJ2-3; D ambiguous. Trimming took off 3 bases at V and 2 bases at J, with 9 bases between the two ends. The CDR3 runs to 14 residues. In DNA form, the CDR3 reads TGTGCCAGCAGTTTCGTACAGCTCACAGATACGCAGTATTTT. This sequence encodes CASSFVQLTDTQYF.

In this sample, this clonotype is medium-sized. V gene TRBV7-6 combines with J gene TRBJ1-2; D is undetermined. CDR3 size: 14 residues. Germline V lookup: CDR1 SGHVS, CDR2 FNYEAQ. The V end lost 5 bases, the J end lost 8 bases, and 18 bases lay between the germline ends. CDR3 in DNA: TGTGCCAGCAGCCCCTACACCCCTAGGGAGGGCTACACCTTC. This sequence encodes CASSPYTPREGYTF.

This clonotype is labeled as medium-sized (0.01 to 0.1%). The chain carries TRBV6-4 and TRBJ2-2; D remains unclear. Per the germline V gene, CDR1 is MRHNA and CDR2 is SNTAGT. Trimming cost V 3 bases and J 0 bases, with 8 bases left between them. The CDR3 has 15 amino acids. CDR3 nucleotides: TGTGCCAGCAGTGAAAGTCTAGCGAACACCGGGGAGCTGTTTTTT. Translation: CASSESLANTGELFF.

Relative to its sample, this clonotype is medium-sized (0.01 to 0.1%). The chain carries TRBV20-1 and TRBJ2-7, with 10 nucleotides matching TRBD2. The junction had 10 bases not matched to a gene; V was cut back by 1 base and J by 7 bases. The CDR3 length is 15 residues. CDR1 DFQATT and CDR2 SNEGSKA come from the germline V gene (reference sequence). CDR3: CSARGETSGTTEQYF. CDR3 DNA sequence: TGCAGTGCTAGAGGGGAAACTAGCGGGACTACGGAGCAGTACTTC.

In its sample, this clonotype ranks as large. The chain carries TRBV29-1 and TRBJ2-1, with D perhaps TRBD1 (5 bases). CDR1 and CDR2 (germline): SQVTM, ANQGSEA. V lost 7 bases and J 2 bases, leaving 15 bases between the germline ends. This CDR3 has 14 amino acids. The CDR3 DNA follows: TGCAGCGCCAGCCTAGACAGAACCTACAATGAGCAGTTCTTC. Amino acid sequence: CSASLDRTYNEQFF.

The CDR3 region has the DNA TGCGCCAGCACGCTCAGTCGTGGCGACGAGCAGTACTTC. Translating gives CASTLSRGDEQYF. The V and J genes are TRBV4-3 and TRBJ2-7, with D hard to call. Trimming removed 7 bases at V and 5 bases at J, with 15 bases between. Germline V lookup: CDR1 LGHNA, CDR2 YSLEER. The CDR3 totals 13 residues.

This clonotype is medium-sized. The gene calls are TRBV12-3 or TRBV12-4 and TRBJ1-5; D might be TRBD1 (5 bases). Trimming took 2 bases from V and 3 from J, leaving 11 bases between them. This CDR3 spans 15 amino acids. CDR3 in amino acids: CASSLRDGNNQPQHF. The CDR3 nucleotides are TGTGCCAGCAGTTTAAGGGACGGCAACAATCAGCCCCAGCATTTT.

This clonotype was counted only a few times. This chain links TRBV20-1 with TRBJ2-5; 7 positions agree with TRBD2. The CDR3 covers 15 residues. Germline V gives CDR1 DFQATT, CDR2 SNEGSKA (reference sequence). The J segment lost 2 bases and the V segment lost 6 bases, leaving 12 bases of the junction unmatched. In DNA form, the CDR3 reads TGCAGTGCCAGAAGGTGGCGGGAGTTTCAAGAGACCCAGTACTTC. This encodes CSARRWREFQETQYF.

A remark on this clonotype: Given a much more abundant clone one base away, this may be a read error. The V and J genes are TRBV7-2 and TRBJ2-3; TRBD2 matches at 9 bases. Germline V CDR1 and CDR2: SGHTA, FQGNSA. CDR3 length: 14 amino acids. The chain's CDR3 is CASSSFSGRTTRYF. As DNA, the CDR3 is TGTGCCAGCAGCTCCTTTAGCGGGAGAACTACGCGGTATTTT.

This sequence joins TRBV6-1 and TRBJ2-1, with a possible D match to TRBD2 (5 bases). V was clipped by 2 bases and J by 8 bases, with 13 bases between them. The CDR3 loop spans 14 amino acids. Looked up from germline, CDR1 is MNHNS and CDR2 is SASEGT. This chain's CDR3 is CASSEFTGLYEQFF. DNA of the CDR3: TGTGCCAGCAGTGAATTTACGGGGTTATATGAGCAGTTCTTC.

Judged by abundance, this clonotype is medium-sized. V is TRBV20-1 and J is TRBJ2-3; D assignment may be TRBD1 or TRBD2 (5 bases each). CDR3 size: 12 residues. Trimming removed 5 bases at V and 9 bases at J, with 15 bases between. The V gene's germline CDR1 is DFQATT and CDR2 SNEGSKA (reference sequence). CDR3 DNA sequence: TGCAGTGCTGGGGAGAGGGGACGAACGCAGTATTTT. Its protein product is CSAGERGRTQYF.

By share of the sample, this clonotype is large (0.1 to 1%). This chain links TRBV27 with TRBJ2-7; D gene uncertain. Per germline, CDR1 MNHEY and CDR2 SMNVEV (reference sequence). The V and J ends lost 2 bases and 6 bases respectively, with 11 bases between them. This CDR3 region has 13 residues. The CDR3 reads CASSLTPKGEQYF. CDR3 DNA sequence: TGTGCCAGCAGTTTAACCCCGAAGGGCGAGCAGTACTTC.

The chain links TRBV11-2 to TRBJ2-5, with 7 bases matching TRBD1. Trimming removed 0 bases from V and 1 base from J; junction bases left unmatched: 8. This CDR3 has 17 residues. The germline gives CDR1 SGHAT, CDR2 FQNNGV. The DNA of the CDR3 is TGTGCCAGCAGCTTAGACCGCACTACAGGGGCCCAAGAGACCCAGTACTTC. Encoded protein: CASSLDRTTGAQETQYF.